This TCR beta chain was documented in a study of blood T cells in healthy people across ages. Study outcomes and limitations: Roughly linear declines in TCR beta diversity per million T cells occurred with age.

The CDR3 consists of 15 residues. The germline CDR1 and CDR2 sequences are MDHEN and SYDVKM. Trimming took 2 bases from V and 5 from J, leaving 13 bases between them. The table lists this clonotype with a few counts. What it binds is not known. For the second PCR, which ran for roughly 6 to 12 cycles, a sample-barcoded 5' primer and a J-beta primer mix were used. Using its own MiXCR run on the 5' RACE reads, TCRdb lists one record per CDR3 protein. Of about 720,000 distinct CDR3 sequences listed, 22% were seen once; the top ten hold 20% to 25%. Sequenced sample: blood. V gene TRBV28 combines with J gene TRBJ2-1, with D possibly being TRBD1 (5 bases). This clonotype was obtained from a man aged 70-80 years in good health. Here the CDR3 DNA reads TGTGCCAGCAGTTTAGTTTTAGGGGCCAACAATGAGCAGTTCTTC. It translates to CASSLVLGANNEQFF.